The 11 T cell receptor beta chains given below trace back to one sample, sequenced in a study of cytomegalovirus exposure and HLA in healthy donors. Researchers ran the PCR with 60 Vbeta and 13 Jbeta primers. The protocol was immunoSEQ multiplex PCR, while the TCRdb copy is restricted to in-frame clones and leaves out a portion. The sample has about 150,000 clones; 65% to 85% are singletons. The sequenced material came from PBMCs. These receptors were taken from a male donor in good health and CMV-seronegative.

This clone was seen a few times. V is TRBV6-5 and J is TRBJ2-7; maybe TRBD2 (6 bases). This CDR3 region has 15 residues. The germline V and J ends were trimmed by 5 bases and 1 base, with 15 bases remaining between them. Germline V gene sequence: CDR1 MNHEY, CDR2 SVGAGI. In nucleotides, the CDR3 is TGTGCCAGCAGTCGCTCTGGGACTGCGTCCTACGAGCAGTACTTC. Its protein product is CASSRSGTASYEQYF.

The chain uses TRBV27 and TRBJ1-1; the match to TRBD1 covers 10 bases. The CDR3 is 13 amino acids. Losses at the gene ends were 8 bases for V and 6 bases for J; bases not matched to a gene: 6. CDR1 MNHEY and CDR2 SMNVEV come from the germline V gene (reference sequence). CDR3: CASRPGQGSEAFF. CDR3 coding DNA: TGTGCCAGCCGGCCGGGACAGGGGTCTGAAGCTTTCTTT.

V gene TRBV19 combines with J gene TRBJ2-2; D is ambiguous. The CDR3 has 12 amino acids. Germline CDR1 reads LNHDA; CDR2 reads SQIVND (reference sequence). Trimming took 6 bases from V and 6 from J, leaving 8 bases between them. CDR3 bases: TGTGCCAGTAGAATTGGGCCCGGGGAGCTGTTTTTT. As protein: CASRIGPGELFF.

This clone was detected a few times. This chain joins TRBV29-1 and TRBJ1-5; D ambiguous. This CDR3 contains 14 residues. Germline CDR1 reads SQVTM; CDR2 reads ANQGSEA. V lost 6 bases to trimming and J lost 5 bases, with 17 bases between them. The CDR3 loop reads CSVTVSGGDQPQHF. The CDR3, as DNA: TGCAGCGTGACGGTATCGGGAGGAGATCAGCCCCAGCATTTT.

This chain links TRBV18 with TRBJ1-2; the match to TRBD1 covers 11 bases. The CDR3 is 14 residues long. From germline, CDR1 is KGHSH and CDR2 LQKENI. With 3 bases clipped from V and 5 bases from J, the junction kept 2 bases outside the gene matches. Here the CDR3 reads CASSPGTGGYGYTF. The CDR3 nucleotides read TGTGCCAGCTCACCGGGGACAGGGGGGTATGGCTACACCTTC.

The chain carries TRBV19 and TRBJ1-1; TRBD1 is a possible D gene (6 bases). The germline V gene encodes CDR1 LNHDA and CDR2 SQIVND (reference sequence). The V end lost 2 bases, the J end lost 6 bases, and 10 bases lay between the germline ends. CDR3 size: 13 residues. The CDR3 here is CASSIYQGSEAFF. The CDR3 DNA reads as TGTGCCAGTAGTATATATCAGGGGTCTGAAGCTTTCTTT.

The chain uses TRBV29-1 and TRBJ1-5; D not certain. The germline gives CDR1 SQVTM, CDR2 ANQGSEA. V gave up 7 bases and J gave up 2 bases, with 27 bases separating them. This CDR3 comprises 18 residues. The CDR3 region has the DNA TGCAGCGCCGGGGAGACGGATACCGTTTTGAAGGGCAATCAGCCCCAGCATTTT. Its protein product is CSAGETDTVLKGNQPQHF.

This rearrangement joins TRBV7-9 to TRBJ1-2; D gene uncertain. The CDR3 has 15 residues. CDR1 and CDR2 from the germline V gene are SEHNR and FQNEAQ (reference sequence). Trimming took off 5 bases at V and 2 bases at J, with 15 bases between the two ends. CDR3 DNA sequence: TGTGCCAGCAGCCTATGGAGTACAACAAACTATGGCTACACCTTC. This codes for CASSLWSTTNYGYTF. Full variable domain (remainder filled in from reference TRBV7-9 and TRBJ1-2): DTGVSQNPRHKITKRGQNVTFRCDPISEHNRLYWYRQTLGQGPEFLTYFQNEAQLEKSRLLSDRFSAERPKGSFSTLEIQRTEQGDSAMYLCASSLWSTTNYGYTFGSGTRLTVV.

This clone was detected a few times. This chain links TRBV4-2 with TRBJ2-5, with 14 bases matching TRBD2. The CDR3 runs to 17 residues. Looked up from germline, CDR1 is LGHNA and CDR2 is YNFKEQ. J was trimmed by 5 bases and V by 4 bases; bases with no gene match: 9. This CDR3 is CASSLGTSGSGGETQYF. In DNA form, the CDR3 reads TGTGCCAGCAGCCTTGGGACTAGCGGGAGCGGGGGGGAGACCCAGTACTTC.

The chain combines TRBV7-6 with TRBJ2-5, with TRBD1 matching 9 bases. This CDR3 is built from 19 residues. The ends lost 4 bases at V and 0 bases at J; junction bases unmatched: 15. Germline V lookup: CDR1 SGHVS, CDR2 FNYEAQ. The DNA for the CDR3 is TGTGCCAGCAGCTCCCTCCCGGGACAGGGTCTAACCCACCAAGAGACCCAGTACTTC. Protein product: CASSSLPGQGLTHQETQYF.

This chain joins TRBV19 and TRBJ2-1; D possibly corresponds to TRBD2 (5 bases). Trimming removed 6 bases at V and 3 bases at J, with 12 bases between. The germline CDR1 and CDR2 sequences are LNHDA and SQIVND (reference sequence). The CDR3 totals 14 residues. This chain's CDR3 is CASSLAALYNEQFF. Here the CDR3 DNA reads TGTGCCAGTAGCCTAGCTGCCCTCTACAATGAGCAGTTCTTC.